The present TCR beta chain was sequenced within a study of T cells after yellow fever vaccination. Overall study context: Libraries from low-cell-number fractions were prepared with the SMART-Seq v4 Ultra Low Input RNA kit.

TCRdb re-called the 5' RACE reads through MiXCR, storing one row per CDR3 protein. The table has 500,000 to 700,000 distinct CDR3 sequences, less than 20% seen once. Germline V CDR1 and CDR2: DFQATT, SNEGSKA (reference sequence). The trim removed 2 bases at V and 9 bases at J, leaving 10 bases unmatched. The CDR3 spans 15 residues. Findings and caveats of the study: It was a weaker secondary response, yet one that peaked faster, at day 5 versus 15. A large majority of primary-vaccination clones showed up again after the booster (approximately 96% CD4, 88% CD8). Contaminants from the bulk population, in the form of abundant clonotypes, could be found in FACS-sorted repertoires.

This clonotype was counted a few times. Its target is not known. This chain uses TRBV20-1 with TRBJ2-1; TRBD2 agrees at 10 bases. This clonotype originated in a man aged 25-45 years who received the YFV17D yellow fever vaccine. Sample: PBMCs, taken 15 days after the yellow fever booster vaccination. The CDR3 DNA sequence: TGCAGTGCTAGATACGGGGCTAGCGGGAGACCTGAGCAGTTCTTC. Amino acid sequence: CSARYGASGRPEQFF.